This note documents a single T cell receptor beta chain sequence. The antigen is undetermined. These data come from a study of siplizumab effects on memory and regulatory T cells. Study-wide results and limits: Naive T cells apparently outstripped memory cells in diversity and seemed major alloresponse contributors.

Clones were sequenced by immunoSEQ multiplex PCR, and TCRdb holds only the in-frame ones, with some missing. The sample records 110,000 or so clones, around 95% being singletons. The germline CDR1 and CDR2 sequences are MNHNY and SVGAGI (reference sequence). The V gene end was trimmed by 6 bases and the J gene end by 7 bases; junction bases not matched to a gene: 6. This CDR3 is 14 amino acids long. Source material: non-Treg CD4+ T cells sorted from blood. The sequence was collected from a human donor in good health. The rearrangement uses TRBV6-6 and TRBJ1-5, with 10 bases that match TRBD1. CDR3 region: CASRTGGAEQPQHF. The CDR3 region has the DNA TGTGCCAGCAGGACAGGGGGCGCGGAACAGCCCCAGCATTTT.